These T cell receptor beta chains were read from a single sample in a study of response to subunit inactivated influenza vaccine. TCRdb independently ran MiXCR on the RT-PCR reads; one entry per CDR3 protein. Of hundreds of thousands of distinct CDR3 sequences listed, under 20% were seen once; the top ten hold roughly 10%. The input for sequencing was PBMCs from blood, taken around 5 days after vaccination. Receptors originate from a man aged 50-59 years who received an inactivated influenza vaccine. Both conserved end residues are part of each CDR3. D genes are given only for firm matches. Where a row states a size, it is once, few, many or the class of an expanded clone; other rows omit it.

>NA|TRBD1|TRBJ2-5|TRBV25-1
TGTGCCAGCAGTGAGCCAGGGGGCAGGGAGACCCAGTACTTC
CASSEPGGRETQYF
>few|NA|TRBJ2-5|TRBV20-1
TGCAGTGCTAGGGCGAGGACACTTGGAGAGACCCAGTACTTC
CSARARTLGETQYF
>few|NA|TRBJ1-4|TRBV6-2/TRBV6-3
TGTGCCAGCAGTTATCGAGGAGGCAACGCTAATGAAAAACTGTTTTTT
CASSYRGGNANEKLFF
>NA|NA|TRBJ2-7|TRBV2
TGTGCCAGCGGAACGGACGGGGCCTACGAGCAGTACTTC
CASGTDGAYEQYF
>NA|TRBD1|TRBJ2-5|TRBV5-1
TGCGCCAGCAGCTTAACCGCGACAGGGGGGGAAGAGACCCAGTACTTC
CASSLTATGGEETQYF
>few|NA|TRBJ2-2|TRBV7-2
TGTGCCAGCAGCTTAGCTGGACGCCCCGTAGGGAACACCGGGGAGCTGTTTTTT
CASSLAGRPVGNTGELFF
>few|TRBD2|TRBJ2-1|TRBV4-3
TGCGCCAGCAGCCAAGGAACCGGGAGGTCCTACAATGAGCAGTTCTTC
CASSQGTGRSYNEQFF
>NA|NA|TRBJ2-2|TRBV6-2/TRBV6-3
TGTGCCAGCAGTCCCAGGGGGGGCCTCAGGGGAACCGGGGAGCTGTTTTTT
CASSPRGGLRGTGELFF
>few|NA|TRBJ2-5|TRBV5-1
TGCGCCAGCAGCTTGGTGGGGAGCTCCCAAGAGACCCAGTACTTC
CASSLVGSSQETQYF
>NA|TRBD2|TRBJ2-5|TRBV20-1
TGCAGTGCTAGAGATCCTAGCGGGGAGACCCAGTACTTC
CSARDPSGETQYF
>few|NA|TRBJ2-3|TRBV12-3/TRBV12-4
TGTGCCAGCAGTCCGGGGCCGGATGGACAAGATACGCAGTATTTT
CASSPGPDGQDTQYF
>few|TRBD2|TRBJ2-3|TRBV7-2
TGTGCCAGCAGCTTATTTGCTAGCGGGGGTAGCACAGATACGCAGTATTTT
CASSLFASGGSTDTQYF
>NA|TRBD2|TRBJ2-1|TRBV6-2/TRBV6-3
TGTGCCAGCAGCCACGAGGGTAGCGGGAGGAGCGAGCAGTTCTTC
CASSHEGSGRSEQFF
>few|NA|TRBJ1-6|TRBV5-1
TGCGCCAGCAGCTTGACTCACCCGGGGTCACCCCTCCACTTT
CASSLTHPGSPLHF
>NA|TRBD2|TRBJ2-1|TRBV6-2/TRBV6-3
TGTGCCAGCAGTTACCCGACTAGCGGAGGCTGGAGCTCCTACAATGAGCAGTTCTTC
CASSYPTSGGWSSYNEQFF
>NA|NA|TRBJ2-5|TRBV21-1
TGTGCCAGCAGCAAAATTCCGGACAGGGGGCCGGAGACCCAGTACTTC
CASSKIPDRGPETQYF
>few|NA|TRBJ2-2|TRBV20-1
TGCAGTGCTTTGCGGGACACCGGGGAGCTGTTTTTT
CSALRDTGELFF
>NA|NA|TRBJ1-2|TRBV2
TGTGCCAGCAGTAACACTGGACAGCTCTATGGCTACACCTTC
CASSNTGQLYGYTF
>NA|NA|TRBJ2-1|TRBV12-2
TGTGCAAGTCGCTTAATTAGTCCGGGAACTAGCGGGTACAATGAGCAGTTCTTC
CASRLISPGTSGYNEQFF
>many|NA|TRBJ2-4|TRBV20-1
TGCAGTGCTAGACTTTTAGACATTCAGTACTTC
CSARLLDIQYF
>few|TRBD2|TRBJ2-1|TRBV10-3
TGTGCCATCAGCGGGACTAGCGGGAGGGGCAATGAGCAGTTCTTC
CAISGTSGRGNEQFF
>many|NA|TRBJ2-7|TRBV20-1
TGCAGTGCGGGCAGGGGTACCTACGAGCAGTACTTC
CSAGRGTYEQYF
>many|NA|TRBJ2-5|TRBV12-3/TRBV12-4
TGTGCCAGCAGTTCAATCCGACAGACCCAGTACTTC
CASSSIRQTQYF
>NA|NA|TRBJ1-4|TRBV5-8
TGTGCCAGCAGCTTGGTGTGGAATGAAAAACTGTTTTTT
CASSLVWNEKLFF
>NA|TRBD1|TRBJ2-5|TRBV5-5
TGTGCCAGCAGCTTGAGGGTGACAGGGATTGGGGAGACCCAGTACTTC
CASSLRVTGIGETQYF
>few|NA|TRBJ2-3|TRBV7-3
TGTGCCAGCAGGCTAACTAGCACAGATACGCAGTATTTT
CASRLTSTDTQYF
>few|NA|TRBJ2-7|TRBV20-1
TGCAGTGCGGGCAGGGCGGAGCACGAGCAGTACTTC
CSAGRAEHEQYF
>NA|TRBD1|TRBJ2-2|TRBV28
TGTGCCAGCAGGCGCCGACAGGGTGGAAGCACCGGGGAGCTGTTTTTT
CASRRRQGGSTGELFF
>NA|TRBD1|TRBJ1-2|TRBV3-1
TGTGCCAGCAGCCAAGATTTTCTGACAGGGGGCAGTGGCTACACCTTC
CASSQDFLTGGSGYTF
>NA|TRBD2|TRBJ2-3|TRBV3-1
TGTGCCAGCAGCACTGGCTGGGCTAGCGGGAGCGATACGCAGTATTTT
CASSTGWASGSDTQYF
>NA|NA|TRBJ2-4|TRBV7-2
TGTGCCAGCAGCTTATCCTCCAACCGCCCGTCTTTGCAGTACTTC
CASSLSSNRPSLQYF
>NA|NA|TRBJ2-7|TRBV20-1
TGCAGTGCTAGGGCTCGGACCTGGGACGAGCAGTACTTC
CSARARTWDEQYF
>NA|NA|TRBJ1-2|TRBV7-2
TGTGCCAGCAGCCCTGGGTCTGCTTATGGCTACACCTTC
CASSPGSAYGYTF
>few|NA|TRBJ1-4|TRBV29-1
TGCAGCGCCTCAGTGGAAACTAATGAAAAACTGTTTTTT
CSASVETNEKLFF
>NA|TRBD1|TRBJ2-7|TRBV7-2
TGTGCCAGCAGCGCTGGACAGGTGGACGAGCAGTACTTC
CASSAGQVDEQYF
>few|NA|TRBJ2-7|TRBV5-1
TGCGCCAGCAGCTTGGAGGCGGGAAGGAGCTCCTACGAGCAGTACTTC
CASSLEAGRSSYEQYF
>NA|TRBD2|TRBJ2-3|TRBV7-2
TGTGCCAGCAGCTCCCTAGCGGGAGTGCTAGCAGATACGCAGTATTTT
CASSSLAGVLADTQYF
>NA|NA|TRBJ2-1|TRBV7-9
TGTGCCAGCAGCCCTAAGACCCGAAGGGGCAATGAGCAGTTCTTC
CASSPKTRRGNEQFF
>NA|NA|TRBJ1-1|TRBV5-6
TGTGCCAGCAGCTTGCAAGGTACGAACGCTGAAGCTTTCTTT
CASSLQGTNAEAFF
>NA|TRBD2|TRBJ2-1|TRBV6-2/TRBV6-3
TGTGCCAGCAGAGCCCCGTGGCTAGCGGGAGACAATGAGCAGTTCTTC
CASRAPWLAGDNEQFF